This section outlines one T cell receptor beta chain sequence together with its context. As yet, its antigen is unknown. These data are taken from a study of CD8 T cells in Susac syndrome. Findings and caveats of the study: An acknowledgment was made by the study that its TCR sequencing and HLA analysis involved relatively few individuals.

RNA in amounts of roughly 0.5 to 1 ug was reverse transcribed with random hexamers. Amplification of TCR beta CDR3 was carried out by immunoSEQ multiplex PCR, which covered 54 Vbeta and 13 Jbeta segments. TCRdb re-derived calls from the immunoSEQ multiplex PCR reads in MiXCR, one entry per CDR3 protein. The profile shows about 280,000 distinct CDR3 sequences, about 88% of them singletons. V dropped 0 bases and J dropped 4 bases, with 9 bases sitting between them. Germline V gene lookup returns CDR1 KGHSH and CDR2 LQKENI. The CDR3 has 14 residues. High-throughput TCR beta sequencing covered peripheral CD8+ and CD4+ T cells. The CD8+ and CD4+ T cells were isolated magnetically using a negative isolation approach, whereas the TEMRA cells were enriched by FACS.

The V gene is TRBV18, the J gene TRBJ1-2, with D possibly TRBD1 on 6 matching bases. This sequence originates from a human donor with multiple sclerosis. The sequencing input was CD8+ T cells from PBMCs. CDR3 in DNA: TGTGCCAGCTCACCACCGGACAGCCCCTATGGCTACACCTTC. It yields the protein CASSPPDSPYGYTF.